The next 20 T cell receptor beta chains were all read from a single sample in a study of CD8 T cells in ankylosing spondylitis. TCRdb redid the calling of the 5' RACE reads with MiXCR, one entry per CDR3 protein. The data hold about 360,000 distinct CDR3 sequences, with roughly 14% observed a single time. The specimen sequenced was blood, either unsorted or a sorted T cell fraction (not recorded which). These receptors all come from a male donor with ankylosing spondylitis or in good health (not recorded which).

A few counts support this clonotype. The chain recombines TRBV20-1 with TRBJ2-3; D perhaps matches TRBD2 (5 bases). CDR1 is DFQATT, CDR2 SNEGSKA, per germline (reference sequence). The CDR3 runs to 15 residues. Trimming took off 5 bases at V and 5 bases at J, with 20 bases between the two ends. The CDR3 sequence: CSALSVFVRGDTQYF. The CDR3 nucleotides read TGCAGTGCTCTATCTGTCTTCGTCCGGGGAGATACGCAGTATTTT.

The chain has TRBV5-1 and TRBJ2-1, with 7 bases fitting TRBD2. Trimming at V came to 0 bases and at J to 2 bases, leaving 5 bases not matched to a gene. In germline, CDR1 is SGHRS, CDR2 YFSETQ. The CDR3 loop spans 16 amino acids. This CDR3 reads CASSLVAGEAYNEQFF. CDR3 sequence (DNA): TGCGCCAGCAGCTTGGTGGCGGGGGAGGCCTACAATGAGCAGTTCTTC.

The CDR3 loop reads CASSSRTGNSYEQYF. DNA for the CDR3: TGTGCCAGCAGTTCCCGGACAGGAAACTCCTACGAGCAGTACTTC. V gene TRBV6-5 combines with J gene TRBJ2-7; TRBD1 matches at 7 bases. Trimming took 4 bases from V and 0 from J; bases not matched to a gene: 6. Germline V gene sequence: CDR1 MNHEY, CDR2 SVGAGI. The CDR3 spans 15 residues.

The CDR3 coding sequence is TGTGCCTGGAGTGTATACAGGGGGCAAGAGACCCAGTACTTC. It specifies CAWSVYRGQETQYF. V and J are TRBV30 and TRBJ2-5, with TRBD1 matching 8 bases. Germline V gene data show CDR1 as GTSNPN and CDR2 as SVGIG (reference sequence). The CDR3 length is 14 residues. J was trimmed by 2 bases and V by 0 bases; bases with no gene match: 2. The whole variable domain, filled in from reference TRBV30 and TRBJ2-5, reads SQTIHQWPATLVQPVGSPLSLECTVEGTSNPNLYWYRQAAGRGLQLLFYSVGIGQISSEVPQNLSASRPQDRQFILSSKKLLLSDSGFYLCAWSVYRGQETQYFGPGTRLLVL.

This CDR3 is CSPDGGGNEQFF. The CDR3 DNA follows: TGCAGCCCGGATGGGGGGGGCAATGAGCAGTTCTTC. This sequence joins TRBV29-1 and TRBJ2-1; TRBD2 aligns across 7 bases. CDR3 size: 12 residues. Trimming took 8 bases from V and 6 from J; bases not matched to a gene: 7. The germline CDR1 and CDR2 sequences are SQVTM and ANQGSEA.

This clonotype has just a few counts. The chain couples TRBV12-3 or TRBV12-4 to TRBJ2-6; TRBD1 might be the D (5 bases). The CDR3 extends over 17 amino acids. V was shortened by 3 bases and J by 2 bases, with 14 bases between the two germline ends. Here the CDR3 reads CASSFRGLIPGANVLTF. In DNA, the CDR3 is TGTGCCAGCAGTTTTAGGGGCCTGATCCCTGGGGCCAACGTCCTGACTTTC.

This clonotype was recorded at least ten times. CDR3 sequence (DNA): TGCGCCAGCACCCGCGGGGGCGGGACAGGGGGCGCCGGGGCTGAAGCTTTCTTT. This codes for CASTRGGGTGGAGAEAFF. V and J are TRBV5-1 and TRBJ1-1, with 12 nucleotides matching TRBD1. With 6 bases clipped from V and 6 bases from J, the junction kept 18 bases outside the gene matches. Germline assignment: CDR1 SGHRS and CDR2 YFSETQ. This CDR3 comprises 18 residues.

This clonotype has more than one count but fewer than ten. The V call is TRBV11-3, the J call TRBJ1-4; possible D gene TRBD1, 5 bases. Trimming pared 11 bases from V and 1 base from J, leaving 14 bases between. The CDR3 contains 14 residues. Per germline, CDR1 SGHNT and CDR2 YENEEA. Here the CDR3 reads CASQGDETNEKLFF. The CDR3 DNA reads as TGTGCCTCGCAAGGGGACGAAACTAATGAAAAACTGTTTTTT. Complete variable domain (other parts from reference TRBV11-3 and TRBJ1-4): EAGVVQSPRYKIIEKKQPVAFWCNPISGHNTLYWYLQNLGQGPELLIRYENEEAVDDSQLPKDRFSAERLKGVDSTLKIQPAELGDSAVYLCASQGDETNEKLFFGSGTQLSVL.

This clonotype occurred many times. The chain combines TRBV30 with TRBJ1-1, with D unclear. CDR3 length: 14 residues. The germline CDR1 and CDR2 sequences are GTSNPN and SVGIG (reference sequence). Trimming cost V 2 bases and J 7 bases, with 17 bases left between them. The chain's CDR3 is CAWSLEGVGGEAFF. As DNA, the CDR3 is TGTGCCTGGAGTTTGGAGGGAGTTGGAGGTGAAGCTTTCTTT.

This chain links TRBV20-1 with TRBJ2-3; 10 bases agree with TRBD2. With V trimmed by 3 bases and J by 5 bases, 5 bases remained unmatched. Germline V lookup: CDR1 DFQATT, CDR2 SNEGSKA (reference sequence). CDR3 length: 14 amino acids. The CDR3 loop is CSASLAGAGDTQYF. In DNA, the CDR3 is TGCAGTGCTAGCCTAGCGGGGGCGGGAGATACGCAGTATTTT.

This chain uses TRBV2 with TRBJ2-7; D is perhaps TRBD2 (5 bases). Trimming removed 2 bases from V and 4 bases from J, with 12 bases in between. Germline V gene data show CDR1 as SNHLY and CDR2 as FYNNEI. CDR3 size: 14 residues. The CDR3 protein is CASSERLASYEQYF. CDR3 sequence (DNA): TGTGCCAGCAGTGAAAGGCTAGCTAGTTACGAGCAGTACTTC. Combining the CDR3 with reference TRBV2 and TRBJ2-7 gives the whole variable domain EPEVTQTPSHQVTQMGQEVILRCVPISNHLYFYWYRQILGQKVEFLVSFYNNEISEKSEIFDDQFSVERPDGSNFTLKIRSTKLEDSAMYFCASSERLASYEQYFGPGTRLTVT.

The chain uses TRBV5-6 and TRBJ1-1, with 9 nucleotides matching TRBD1. The CDR3 has 15 amino acids. In germline, CDR1 is SGHDT, CDR2 YYEEEE. Trimming took 0 bases from V and 5 from J; bases not matched to a gene: 5. The CDR3 protein is CASSLGGTGITEAFF. Written as DNA, the CDR3 is TGTGCCAGCAGCTTGGGAGGGACAGGGATAACTGAAGCTTTCTTT.

This clonotype was counted many times. This chain uses TRBV6-1 with TRBJ1-5; D is ambiguous. The V end lost 5 bases, the J end lost 1 base, and 6 bases lay between the germline ends. The V gene's germline CDR1 is MNHNS and CDR2 SASEGT. CDR3 length: 13 residues. As DNA, the CDR3 is TGTGCCAGCAGTCGCGGGAGCAATCAGCCCCAGCATTTT. Encoded protein: CASSRGSNQPQHF.

V and J are TRBV11-1 and TRBJ2-7; perhaps TRBD1 as D (6 bases). The germline V gene encodes CDR1 SGHAT and CDR2 FQDESV (reference sequence). The CDR3 extends over 14 amino acids. The V gene lost 5 bases and the J gene lost 5 bases, with 16 bases spanning the gap. The CDR3 region has the DNA TGTGCCAGCAGCCAACGGGACAAATCCCACGAGCAGTACTTC. This codes for CASSQRDKSHEQYF.

V is TRBV18 and J is TRBJ2-1, with TRBD2 identical over 9 bases. The CDR3 is 15 amino acids. V trimming: 3 bases; J trimming: 5 bases; junction bases outside the gene matches: 5. From germline, CDR1 is KGHSH and CDR2 LQKENI. CDR3 region: CASSPGTSRNNEQFF. CDR3 sequence (DNA): TGTGCCAGCTCACCCGGGACTAGCCGGAACAATGAGCAGTTCTTC.

The CDR3 DNA reads TGTGCCAGCAGCTGGGGTAGAGGCAACAATCAGCCCCAGCATTTT. Translation gives CASSWGRGNNQPQHF. This chain joins TRBV3-1 and TRBJ1-5; D is unresolved. V lost 5 bases and J lost 3, with 14 bases in between. Germline loops: CDR1 LGHDT, CDR2 YNNKEL (reference sequence). The CDR3 spans 15 residues.

The chain's CDR3 is CASRRDSHTGELFF. The DNA for the CDR3 is TGTGCCAGCAGAAGGGACAGTCACACCGGGGAGCTGTTTTTT. The chain recombines TRBV7-8 with TRBJ2-2, with 7 bases aligning to TRBD1. The CDR3 is 14 amino acids. The germline CDR1 and CDR2 sequences are SGHVS and FQNEAQ. V shed 6 bases and J 3 bases; nucleotides not matched to a gene: 4.

The rearrangement joins TRBV25-1 to TRBJ2-7, with 9 bases fitting TRBD2. The germline V gene encodes CDR1 MGHDK and CDR2 SYGVNS. The CDR3 extends over 15 amino acids. V gave up 5 bases and J gave up 7 bases; unmatched junction bases: 12. CDR3 sequence: CASSTAGTSTGEQYF. CDR3 in DNA: TGTGCCAGCAGTACCGCCGGGACTAGCACCGGGGAGCAGTACTTC.

This clonotype was picked up a small number of times. The chain combines TRBV27 with TRBJ2-2; TRBD2 might be the D (5 bases). The germline CDR1 and CDR2 sequences are MNHEY and SMNVEV (reference sequence). The CDR3 loop spans 15 amino acids. V was clipped by 6 bases and J by 7 bases, with 18 bases between them. The CDR3 nucleotides read TGTGCCAGCAGCCGATCTAGATCCGGGAACGGGGAGCTGTTTTTT. Protein: CASSRSRSGNGELFF.

This clonotype was seen a handful of times. The rearrangement uses TRBV6-5 and TRBJ1-1; D remains ambiguous. V was clipped by 7 bases and J by 0 bases, with 12 bases between them. In germline, CDR1 is MNHEY, CDR2 SVGAGI. This CDR3 has 14 amino acids. This CDR3 is CASIFWRLNTEAFF. Here the CDR3 DNA reads TGTGCCAGCATTTTCTGGAGGCTGAACACTGAAGCTTTCTTT.